Following are 4 T cell receptor beta chains from one sample sequenced in a study of brain T cells in children with intractable seizures. Time point meaning: blood from clinic visit 5 months post-surgery; TSC patient then seizure free. The table came from immunoSEQ multiplex PCR; TCRdb's copy has only in-frame clones and leaves some out. The data contain about 350,000 clones, nearly 95% of them singletons. The sample was peripheral blood, taken roughly 5 months after surgery. These receptor sequences come from a boy less than two years old with tuberous sclerosis and intractable seizures.

This sequence joins TRBV30 and TRBJ1-1; D is undetermined. Trimming shortened V by 1 base and J by 0 bases, and 6 bases separated the two germline ends. The CDR3 totals 13 residues. Germline V gene lookup returns CDR1 GTSNPN and CDR2 SVGIG (reference sequence). The CDR3 spells CAWSADMNTEAFF. CDR3 bases: TGTGCCTGGAGTGCAGACATGAACACTGAAGCTTTCTTT. Using reference TRBV30 and TRBJ1-1 for the parts outside the CDR3, the full variable domain is SQTIHQWPATLVQPVGSPLSLECTVEGTSNPNLYWYRQAAGRGLQLLFYSVGIGQISSEVPQNLSASRPQDRQFILSSKKLLLSDSGFYLCAWSADMNTEAFFGQGTRLTVV.

The chain links TRBV30 to TRBJ2-5, with D unclear. The CDR3 length is 14 residues. The ends were cut back, 0 bases at V and 5 bases at J, with 13 bases in the middle. Germline-derived CDR1 and CDR2 are GTSNPN and SVGIG (reference sequence). This chain's CDR3 is CAWSVTGSLETQYF. CDR3 coding DNA: TGTGCCTGGAGTGTTACGGGCAGTTTGGAGACCCAGTACTTC.

This clone was detected once. V is TRBV7-2 and J is TRBJ2-3, with 11 bases matching TRBD2. V dropped 1 base and J dropped 6; count of bases not matched to a gene: 6. CDR3 length equals 16 residues. Germline CDR1 is SGHTA and CDR2 is FQGNSA. This chain's CDR3 is CASSLDLAGGVDTQYF. CDR3 bases: TGTGCCAGCAGCTTAGATTTAGCGGGGGGGGTGGATACGCAGTATTTT. The full variable domain, completed using reference TRBV7-2 and TRBJ2-3, is GAGVSQSPSNKVTEKGKDVELRCDPISGHTALYWYRQSLGQGLEFLIYFQGNSAPDKSGLPSDRFSAERTGGSVSTLTIQRTQQEDSAVYLCASSLDLAGGVDTQYFGPGTRLTVL.

This clone was detected only a few times. The chain recombines TRBV19 with TRBJ1-6, with 7 positions matching TRBD1. The CDR3 runs to 16 residues. Germline assignment: CDR1 LNHDA and CDR2 SQIVND (reference sequence). V lost 5 bases to trimming and J lost 7 bases; unmatched junction nucleotides: 11. The DNA for the CDR3 is TGTGCCAGTAGTCCGATCGACAGGGAGTACAATTCACCCCTCCACTTT. This codes for CASSPIDREYNSPLHF.